This T cell receptor (beta chain) was captured in a study of technical replicates of blood from several donors. The V gene's germline CDR1 is MGHRA and CDR2 YSYEKL. The CDR3 sequence is 17 residues long. With 3 bases removed from V and 0 bases from J, the gap between germline ends came to 18 bases. The method was immunoSEQ multiplex PCR; TCRdb's version includes in-frame clones alone and lacks a portion of them. The data contain about 84,000 clones, 95% to 98% of them singletons. The sequenced sample was T cells isolated from PBMCs. The chain recombines TRBV4-1 with TRBJ2-7, with TRBD2 as a possible D gene (6 bases). This sequence originates from a human donor in good health. The CDR3 DNA reads TGCGCCAGCAGCCACGTATCGGGACTCCCTGCCTCCTACGAGCAGTACTTC. Translating it yields CASSHVSGLPASYEQYF.